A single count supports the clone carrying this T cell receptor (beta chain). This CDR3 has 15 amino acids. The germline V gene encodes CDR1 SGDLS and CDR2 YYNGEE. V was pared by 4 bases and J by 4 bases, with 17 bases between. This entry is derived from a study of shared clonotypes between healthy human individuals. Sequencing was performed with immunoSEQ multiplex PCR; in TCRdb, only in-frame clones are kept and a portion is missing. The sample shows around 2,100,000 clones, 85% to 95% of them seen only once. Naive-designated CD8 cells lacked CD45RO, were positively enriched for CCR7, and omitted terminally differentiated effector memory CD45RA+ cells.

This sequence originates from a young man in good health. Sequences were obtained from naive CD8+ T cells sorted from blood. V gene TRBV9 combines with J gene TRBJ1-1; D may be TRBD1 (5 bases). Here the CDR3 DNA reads TGTGCCAGCAGCAACGACGTGGGGGGAAGCACTGAAGCTTTCTTT. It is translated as CASSNDVGGSTEAFF.